The 15 T cell receptor beta chains listed next were all sequenced from one sample in a study of blood T cell repertoires in COVID-19. Libraries were prepared by immunoSEQ multiplex PCR; TCRdb keeps only in-frame clonotypes and omits some of them. The sample includes under 150,000 clones, 75% to 90% of them seen just once. Input material: peripheral blood. The source is a woman aged 55-75 years with COVID-19, enrolled during active disease.

The chain has TRBV6-1 and TRBJ1-6; no definite D call. The CDR3 is made up of 17 amino acids. CDR1 and CDR2 (germline): MNHNS, SASEGT. Deletions cut 3 bases from V and 4 bases from J, with 16 bases between. In DNA, the CDR3 is TGTGCCAGCAGTGATCCGTCCCCCGGGAGGTATAATTCACCCCTCCACTTT. It yields the protein CASSDPSPGRYNSPLHF.

This chain connects TRBV5-4 to TRBJ1-1; weak D call: TRBD1 (5 bases). The germline V and J ends were trimmed by 0 bases and 5 bases, with 11 bases remaining between them. In germline, CDR1 is SGHNT, CDR2 YYREEE (reference sequence). CDR3 size: 14 residues. DNA for the CDR3: TGTGCCAGCAGCTTGGCCGGAGGGGAGACTGAAGCTTTCTTT. Translation gives CASSLAGGETEAFF.

This chain uses TRBV6-5 with TRBJ2-1; 9 positions agree with TRBD2. The trim removed 7 bases at V and 10 bases at J, leaving 2 bases unmatched. Germline assignment: CDR1 MNHEY and CDR2 SVGAGI. The CDR3 is 11 amino acids. The CDR3 loop reads CASKRGVEQFF. The CDR3 DNA reads TGTGCCAGCAAGCGGGGGGTCGAGCAGTTCTTC.

The V and J genes are TRBV7-9 and TRBJ1-5; D is ambiguous. The V gene lost 5 bases and the J gene lost 0 bases, with 17 bases spanning the gap. The CDR3 sequence is 17 residues long. The germline V gene has CDR1 SEHNR and CDR2 FQNEAQ (reference sequence). The CDR3 reads CASSPGGELYSNQPQHF. DNA for the CDR3: TGTGCCAGCAGCCCTGGTGGGGAGCTCTATAGCAATCAGCCCCAGCATTTT.

The rearrangement links TRBV7-9 to TRBJ1-2, with 7 bases that match TRBD1. Trimming at V came to 4 bases and at J to 4 bases, leaving 12 bases not matched to a gene. The CDR3 totals 16 residues. CDR1 is SEHNR, CDR2 FQNEAQ, per germline (reference sequence). The CDR3 region has the DNA TGTGCCAGCAGCTCGGAGAGACAGGGCTCCCTCTATGGCTACACCTTC. Its protein product is CASSSERQGSLYGYTF. Variable domain in full (rest from reference TRBV7-9 and TRBJ1-2): DTGVSQNPRHKITKRGQNVTFRCDPISEHNRLYWYRQTLGQGPEFLTYFQNEAQLEKSRLLSDRFSAERPKGSFSTLEIQRTEQGDSAMYLCASSSERQGSLYGYTFGSGTRLTVV.

This sequence joins TRBV5-4 and TRBJ1-6; 10 bases map to TRBD1. After removal of 4 bases from V and 10 bases from J, the junction contained 8 bases not matched to a gene. CDR3 length: 15 residues. The V gene's germline CDR1 is SGHNT and CDR2 YYREEE (reference sequence). The CDR3: CASSGAGTGASPLHF. The CDR3 nucleotides read TGTGCCAGCAGCGGAGCCGGGACAGGGGCCTCACCCCTCCACTTT.

The rearrangement uses TRBV27 and TRBJ1-1; TRBD1 might be the D (5 bases). CDR1 and CDR2 (germline): MNHEY, SMNVEV (reference sequence). V was clipped by 1 base and J by 4 bases, with 10 bases between them. The CDR3 has 14 amino acids. CDR3 residues: CASSLWGGATEAFF. The CDR3 nucleotides read TGTGCCAGCAGTTTATGGGGGGGTGCCACTGAAGCTTTCTTT.

This clone was seen a single time. V is TRBV2 and J is TRBJ1-5; 8 nucleotides match TRBD1. Germline V lookup: CDR1 SNHLY, CDR2 FYNNEI. The CDR3 runs to 15 residues. V lost 5 bases, J lost 6 bases, and 9 bases stayed unmatched. DNA for the CDR3: TGTGCCAGCAGTATGGGACAGGACTATGGTCAGCCCCAGCATTTT. Protein: CASSMGQDYGQPQHF.

This clone has a handful of counts. The genes are TRBV7-6 and TRBJ2-7, with 12 bases aligning to TRBD2. The germline V gene has CDR1 SGHVS and CDR2 FNYEAQ. J gave up 4 bases and V 5 bases, and 15 bases lay outside the gene matches. The CDR3 is 18 amino acids. The CDR3 protein is CASSHPTSGGNSVYEQYF. CDR3 in DNA: TGTGCCAGCAGCCACCCGACTAGCGGGGGAAACTCTGTGTACGAGCAGTACTTC.

V gene TRBV6-1 combines with J gene TRBJ2-7; tentative D call: TRBD1 (5 bases). Germline CDR1 and CDR2: MNHNS and SASEGT. The CDR3 contains 13 residues. Between the trimmed V and J ends, which lost 3 bases and 6 bases, there was a span of 12 bases. CDR3 region: CASSDDWGSEQYF. The CDR3 DNA follows: TGTGCCAGCAGTGACGATTGGGGCTCCGAGCAGTACTTC.

The chain links TRBV7-2 to TRBJ1-1; D remains ambiguous. V was shortened by 6 bases and J by 4 bases, with 18 bases between the two germline ends. The CDR3 is made up of 15 amino acids. Germline V gene sequence: CDR1 SGHTA, CDR2 FQGNSA. The chain's CDR3 is CASRRGISTGTEAFF. For the CDR3, the DNA is TGTGCCAGCAGGCGGGGAATAAGTACGGGCACTGAAGCTTTCTTT. Together with reference TRBV7-2 and TRBJ1-1, the CDR3 gives the full variable domain: GAGVSQSPSNKVTEKGKDVELRCDPISGHTALYWYRQSLGQGLEFLIYFQGNSAPDKSGLPSDRFSAERTGGSVSTLTIQRTQQEDSAVYLCASRRGISTGTEAFFGQGTRLTVV.

This chain joins TRBV5-6 and TRBJ1-1, with TRBD1 matching 9 bases. Trimming removed 4 bases from V and 5 bases from J; junction bases left unmatched: 9. This CDR3 comprises 15 residues. The germline gives CDR1 SGHDT, CDR2 YYEEEE. The DNA for the CDR3 is TGTGCCAGCAGCACGCTACAGGGGGCGCGGACTGAAGCTTTCTTT. Encoded protein: CASSTLQGARTEAFF. The variable domain in full, with the rest retrieved from reference TRBV5-6 and TRBJ1-1, is DAGVTQSPTHLIKTRGQQVTLRCSPKSGHDTVSWYQQALGQGPQFIFQYYEEEERQRGNFPDRFSGHQFPNYSSELNVNALLLGDSALYLCASSTLQGARTEAFFGQGTRLTVV.

This clone has only one observation. The rearrangement joins TRBV7-9 to TRBJ1-3, with 10 bases identical to TRBD1. The CDR3 spans 16 residues. Germline V gene sequence: CDR1 SEHNR, CDR2 FQNEAQ (reference sequence). The trim removed 2 bases at V and 3 bases at J, leaving 4 bases unmatched. CDR3 DNA sequence: TGTGCCAGCAGCTTATCGGGACAGGGGTTTGGAAACACCATATATTTT. Residues: CASSLSGQGFGNTIYF. Full variable domain (outside the CDR3, taken from reference TRBV7-9 and TRBJ1-3): DTGVSQNPRHKITKRGQNVTFRCDPISEHNRLYWYRQTLGQGPEFLTYFQNEAQLEKSRLLSDRFSAERPKGSFSTLEIQRTEQGDSAMYLCASSLSGQGFGNTIYFGEGSWLTVV.

The chain combines TRBV5-1 with TRBJ2-1; tentatively, D is TRBD1 (6 bases). Per the germline V gene, CDR1 is SGHRS and CDR2 is YFSETQ. This CDR3 spans 16 amino acids. Trimming pared 0 bases from V and 2 bases from J, leaving 12 bases between. CDR3 in DNA: TGCGCCAGCAGCTTGGCCAGGACAGCCACCTACAATGAGCAGTTCTTC. Protein: CASSLARTATYNEQFF.

The V gene is TRBV6-2 or TRBV6-3, the J gene TRBJ1-1; 7 bases fit TRBD1. Germline values: CDR1 MNHEY, CDR2 SVGEGT. V was clipped by 5 bases and J by 4 bases; unmatched bases: 7. The CDR3 sequence is 14 residues long. The CDR3 DNA reads as TGTGCCAGCAGTCAAGCAGACAGGGCCACTGAAGCTTTCTTT. Its protein is CASSQADRATEAFF.